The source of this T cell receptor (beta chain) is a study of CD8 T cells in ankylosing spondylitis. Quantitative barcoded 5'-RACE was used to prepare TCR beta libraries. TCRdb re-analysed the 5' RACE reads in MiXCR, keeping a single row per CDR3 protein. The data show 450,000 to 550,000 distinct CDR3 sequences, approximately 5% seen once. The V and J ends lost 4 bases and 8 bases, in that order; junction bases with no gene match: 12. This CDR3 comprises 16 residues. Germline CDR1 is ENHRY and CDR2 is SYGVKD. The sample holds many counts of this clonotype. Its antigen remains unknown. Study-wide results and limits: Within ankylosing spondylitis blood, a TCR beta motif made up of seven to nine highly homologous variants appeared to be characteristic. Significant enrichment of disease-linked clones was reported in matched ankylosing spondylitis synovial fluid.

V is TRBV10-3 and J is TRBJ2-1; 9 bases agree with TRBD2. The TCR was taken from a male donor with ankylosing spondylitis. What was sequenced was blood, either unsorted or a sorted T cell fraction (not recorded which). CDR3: CAISVSSGAWPDEQFF. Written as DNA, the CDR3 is TGTGCCATCAGTGTTTCTAGCGGGGCTTGGCCTGATGAGCAGTTCTTC.